A selection of T cell receptor beta chains follows, all from one sample in a study of T-cell reconstitution after alpha-beta-depleted transplantation in children. TCRdb re-derived calls from the PCR reads in MiXCR, one entry per CDR3 protein. The sample has around 600,000 distinct CDR3 sequences, under 25% seen once. This specimen was PBMCs, mostly from graft donor cells, taken 360 days after TCRalphabeta/CD19-depleted stem cell transplant. Every receptor here comes from a boy under two years old who had a stem cell transplant for acute myeloid leukemia, so the T cells may come from the graft donor. Both conserved end residues are part of each CDR3. A D gene is named only where the DNA matches it firmly. Part of the rows lack a size; the others show once, few, many or a class for expanded clones.

CDR3 protein,CDR3 DNA,D gene,J gene,clone size,V gene
CSAVYRGPSRNEQYF,TGCAGTGCGGTTTACAGGGGGCCCTCGAGGAACGAGCAGTACTTC,TRBD1,TRBJ2-7,many,TRBV20-1
CSAPAEVADTQYF,TGCAGTGCCCCAGCAGAAGTCGCAGATACGCAGTATTTT,NA,TRBJ2-3,few,TRBV20-1
CASSLLAGDNEQFF,TGTGCCAGCAGTCTTCTCGCGGGGGACAATGAGCAGTTCTTC,TRBD2,TRBJ2-1,many,TRBV12-3/TRBV12-4
CASSQTSGTGGRETQYF,TGTGCCAGCAGCCAAACGTCGGGGACAGGGGGCAGGGAGACCCAGTACTTC,TRBD1,TRBJ2-5,NA,TRBV3-1
CAISESVRSSYEQYF,TGTGCCATCAGTGAGTCGGTGAGGAGCTCCTACGAGCAGTACTTC,NA,TRBJ2-7,many,TRBV10-3
CATQNRVGGYTF,TGCGCCACCCAGAACAGGGTGGGTGGCTACACCTTC,NA,TRBJ1-2,NA,TRBV10-2
CSPTPGLAASTDTQYF,TGCAGCCCCACCCCGGGACTAGCGGCTAGCACAGATACGCAGTATTTT,TRBD2,TRBJ2-3,few,TRBV29-1
CASRTRTAQTYEQYF,TGTGCCAGCAGGACCCGGACAGCTCAAACCTACGAGCAGTACTTC,NA,TRBJ2-7,few,TRBV12-3/TRBV12-4
CASSQDLLRGDSIYNEQFF,TGCGCCAGCAGCCAAGACCTGTTGCGGGGGGACTCCATCTACAATGAGCAGTTCTTC,TRBD2,TRBJ2-1,once,TRBV4-1
CAISEAPGGGYTF,TGTGCCATCAGTGAGGCCCCAGGGGGCGGCTACACCTTC,TRBD1,TRBJ1-2,few,TRBV10-3
CASSQEGTGLWKLFF,TGTGCCAGCAGCCAAGAAGGGACAGGACTGTGGAAACTGTTTTTT,TRBD1,TRBJ1-4,few,TRBV4-2
CASSPTGSGKFF,TGTGCCAGCAGTCCTACAGGGTCGGGAAAGTTCTTC,NA,TRBJ2-1,many,TRBV14
CSVETGDRGYTF,TGCAGCGTTGAGACAGGGGATCGGGGCTACACCTTC,TRBD1,TRBJ1-2,few,TRBV29-1
CASSLIRGRWEDSETQYF,TGTGCCAGCAGCTTAATTCGGGGGAGGTGGGAGGATTCGGAGACCCAGTACTTC,NA,TRBJ2-5,NA,TRBV11-1
CSAPRGKLNTEAFF,TGCAGTGCCCCCAGGGGCAAGCTGAACACTGAAGCTTTCTTT,NA,TRBJ1-1,many,TRBV20-1
CSARGGRVGNSPLHF,TGCAGTGCTAGGGGGGGGAGGGTAGGCAATTCACCCCTCCACTTT,NA,TRBJ1-6,NA,TRBV20-1
CASSVSGGGHNEQFF,TGTGCCAGCAGCGTAAGCGGGGGCGGCCACAATGAGCAGTTCTTC,TRBD2,TRBJ2-1,NA,TRBV9
CASSQVAYNEQFF,TGTGCCAGCAGCCAAGTGGCCTACAATGAGCAGTTCTTC,NA,TRBJ2-1,few,TRBV4-2
CASRRDRVSDTGELFF,TGTGCCAGCAGAAGGGACAGGGTTTCGGACACCGGGGAGCTGTTTTTT,TRBD1,TRBJ2-2,NA,TRBV2
CASSIHLLGDEQFF,TGTGCCAGCAGTATTCACTTACTGGGGGATGAGCAGTTCTTC,NA,TRBJ2-1,NA,TRBV28
CASSEDFRTNEKLFF,TGTGCCAGCAGTGAGGACTTTAGAACTAATGAAAAACTGTTTTTT,NA,TRBJ1-4,many,TRBV7-6
CASSYPPDRGEQYF,TGTGCCAGCAGTTACCCACCCGACAGGGGCGAGCAGTACTTC,TRBD1,TRBJ2-7,NA,TRBV6-5
CASSYASSYNEQFF,TGTGCCAGCAGTTACGCTAGCTCCTACAATGAGCAGTTCTTC,NA,TRBJ2-1,few,TRBV6-2/TRBV6-3
CSAGWGSGGELFF,TGCAGCGCCGGGTGGGGGTCAGGGGGGGAGCTGTTTTTT,NA,TRBJ2-2,NA,TRBV29-1
CSASVSSGGLQETQYF,TGCAGTGCTTCTGTTTCTAGCGGGGGGCTCCAAGAGACCCAGTACTTC,TRBD2,TRBJ2-5,many,TRBV20-1
CASSFPPRLAVYNEQFF,TGTGCCAGCAGTTTCCCACCACGGCTAGCTGTCTACAATGAGCAGTTCTTC,NA,TRBJ2-1,many,TRBV12-3/TRBV12-4
CSARVGPRDYEQYF,TGCAGTGCTAGAGTGGGCCCAAGGGACTACGAGCAGTACTTC,NA,TRBJ2-7,many,TRBV20-1
CSARSLAGDTGELFF,TGCAGTGCTAGATCCCTAGCGGGGGACACCGGGGAGCTGTTTTTT,TRBD2,TRBJ2-2,NA,TRBV20-1
CASGSGVEAFF,TGTGCCAGCGGATCAGGGGTTGAAGCTTTCTTT,NA,TRBJ1-1,NA,TRBV6-1
CASALGGYEQYF,TGTGCCAGCGCACTAGGGGGCTACGAGCAGTACTTC,NA,TRBJ2-7,NA,TRBV25-1
CASSQDRSTVNEQFF,TGTGCCAGCAGCCAAGATAGATCGACAGTCAATGAGCAGTTCTTC,NA,TRBJ2-1,many,TRBV3-1
CAISDEGSGNTIYF,TGTGCCATCAGTGATGAGGGCTCTGGAAACACCATATATTTT,NA,TRBJ1-3,many,TRBV10-3
CATSWMGTEAFF,TGTGCAACGTCATGGATGGGCACTGAAGCTTTCTTT,NA,TRBJ1-1,NA,TRBV5-6
CSASLPEQFF,TGCAGTGCTAGCCTCCCTGAACAGTTCTTC,NA,TRBJ2-1,many,TRBV20-1
CSATIGDEQFF,TGCAGTGCCACTATAGGCGATGAGCAGTTCTTC,NA,TRBJ2-1,NA,TRBV20-1
CASRSDGDNEQFF,TGTGCCAGCAGATCGGACGGAGACAATGAGCAGTTCTTC,NA,TRBJ2-1,NA,TRBV12-3/TRBV12-4